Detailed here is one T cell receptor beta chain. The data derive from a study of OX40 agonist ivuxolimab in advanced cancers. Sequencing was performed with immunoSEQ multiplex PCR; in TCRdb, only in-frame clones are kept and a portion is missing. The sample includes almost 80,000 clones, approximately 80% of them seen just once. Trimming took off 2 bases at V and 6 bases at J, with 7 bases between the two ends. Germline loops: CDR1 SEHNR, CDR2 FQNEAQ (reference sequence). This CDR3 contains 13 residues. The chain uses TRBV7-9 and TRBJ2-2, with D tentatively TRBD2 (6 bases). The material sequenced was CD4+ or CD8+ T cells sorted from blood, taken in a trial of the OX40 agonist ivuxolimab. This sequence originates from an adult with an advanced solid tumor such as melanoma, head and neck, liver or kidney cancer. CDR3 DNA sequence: TGTGCCAGCAGCTTACCGGGGGCCGGGGAGCTGTTTTTT. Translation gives CASSLPGAGELFF.